Listed below are T cell receptor beta chains from one sample, sequenced in a study of blood T cell repertoires in COVID-19. Only in-frame clones appear in the TCRdb table, and some are missing; sequencing was by immunoSEQ multiplex PCR. The sample has some 200,000 clones, roughly 78% seen once. The sample consisted of peripheral blood. These receptors were obtained from a woman in her forties with acute or convalescent COVID-19. Each CDR3 is given with its conserved first and last residue. D genes are given only for firm matches. Clone size is stated in some rows and not others, as once, few, many or a class when expanded.

J gene: TRBJ2-2; V gene: TRBV5-1; clone size: NA; D gene: TRBD2; CDR3 DNA: TGCGCCAGCAGCTTGGGGCTAGCGGTGAACACCGGGGAGCTGTTTTTT; CDR3 protein: CASSLGLAVNTGELFF
J gene: TRBJ2-5; V gene: TRBV21-1; clone size: NA; D gene: NA; CDR3 DNA: TGTGCCAGCAGCGGCCGGACGGAGGGGGAGACCCAGTACTTC; CDR3 protein: CASSGRTEGETQYF
J gene: TRBJ2-3; V gene: TRBV5-1; clone size: NA; D gene: TRBD2; CDR3 DNA: TGCGCCAGCAGCTTGGCTAGCGGGGGCACAGATACGCAGTATTTT; CDR3 protein: CASSLASGGTDTQYF
J gene: TRBJ1-4; V gene: TRBV5-1; clone size: NA; D gene: NA; CDR3 DNA: TGCGCCAGCAGCTTGGTGGGGCCCAAGGGCGAAAAACTGTTTTTT; CDR3 protein: CASSLVGPKGEKLFF
J gene: TRBJ2-7; V gene: TRBV28; clone size: NA; D gene: NA; CDR3 DNA: TGTGCCAGCACCCCGGACAGCTACGAGCAGTACTTC; CDR3 protein: CASTPDSYEQYF
J gene: TRBJ2-3; V gene: TRBV11-2; clone size: NA; D gene: TRBD2; CDR3 DNA: TGTGCCAGCAGCTTTATGGCGGGAGTGGCAGATACGCAGTATTTT; CDR3 protein: CASSFMAGVADTQYF
J gene: TRBJ2-7; V gene: TRBV15; clone size: NA; D gene: NA; CDR3 DNA: TGTGCCACCAGCAGAGAATCCCGTTACGAGCAGTACTTC; CDR3 protein: CATSRESRYEQYF
J gene: TRBJ1-5; V gene: TRBV5-8; clone size: NA; D gene: NA; CDR3 DNA: TGTGCCAGCAGCTTTAGGACTCAATATAGCAATCAGCCCCAGCATTTT; CDR3 protein: CASSFRTQYSNQPQHF
J gene: TRBJ2-7; V gene: TRBV11-2; clone size: NA; D gene: NA; CDR3 DNA: TGTGCCAGCAGCCCAAGACTCTACTCCTACGAGCAGTACTTC; CDR3 protein: CASSPRLYSYEQYF
J gene: TRBJ1-1; V gene: TRBV11-3; clone size: NA; D gene: TRBD1; CDR3 DNA: TGTGCCAGCAGCTCGGGACAGTGGAACACTGAAGCTTTCTTT; CDR3 protein: CASSSGQWNTEAFF
J gene: TRBJ1-2; V gene: TRBV11-2; clone size: NA; D gene: TRBD1; CDR3 DNA: TGTGCCAGCAGCAGTCCGGGACAGAAACCTAACTATGGCTACACCTTC; CDR3 protein: CASSSPGQKPNYGYTF
J gene: TRBJ2-7; V gene: TRBV29-1; clone size: NA; D gene: NA; CDR3 DNA: TGCAGCGTTGCACACAGGACCGAGCAGTACTTC; CDR3 protein: CSVAHRTEQYF
J gene: TRBJ2-5; V gene: TRBV11-2; clone size: NA; D gene: NA; CDR3 DNA: TGTGCCAGCAGCTTGGGCTCCCCGGAGACCCAGTACTTC; CDR3 protein: CASSLGSPETQYF
J gene: TRBJ2-5; V gene: TRBV7-2; clone size: NA; D gene: TRBD2; CDR3 DNA: TGTGCCAGCAGCTACGGACTAGCGGCCCCCCAAGAGACCCAGTACTTC; CDR3 protein: CASSYGLAAPQETQYF
J gene: TRBJ2-3; V gene: TRBV2; clone size: NA; D gene: TRBD1; CDR3 DNA: TGTGCCAGCAGTGGGACAGGGGGCGCAGATACGCAGTATTTT; CDR3 protein: CASSGTGGADTQYF
J gene: TRBJ1-1; V gene: TRBV6-5; clone size: NA; D gene: NA; CDR3 DNA: TGTGCCAGCTATCCCCCCCGTCACACTGAAGCTTTCTTT; CDR3 protein: CASYPPRHTEAFF
J gene: TRBJ2-3; V gene: TRBV11-2; clone size: NA; D gene: TRBD2; CDR3 DNA: TGTGCCAGCAGCTTAATCACGCGGGGGTGGGGCACAGATACGCAGTATTTT; CDR3 protein: CASSLITRGWGTDTQYF
J gene: TRBJ2-1; V gene: TRBV2; clone size: NA; D gene: NA; CDR3 DNA: TGTGCCAGCAGCGACTGGAGGGGGCCAAACAATGAGCAGTTCTTC; CDR3 protein: CASSDWRGPNNEQFF
J gene: TRBJ1-2; V gene: TRBV19; clone size: NA; D gene: TRBD1; CDR3 DNA: TGTGCCAGTAGTATAGCCCAGGGGGCAGGCCGTTTTACCTTC; CDR3 protein: CASSIAQGAGRFTF
J gene: TRBJ1-1; V gene: TRBV5-5; clone size: NA; D gene: NA; CDR3 DNA: TGTGCCAGCAGCTTGGTCAATCTATTAGGGGTTGGCACTGAAGCTTTCTTT; CDR3 protein: CASSLVNLLGVGTEAFF
J gene: TRBJ2-4; V gene: TRBV12-3/TRBV12-4; clone size: NA; D gene: NA; CDR3 DNA: TGTGCCAGCAGTCGGGACATTAACATTCAGTACTTC; CDR3 protein: CASSRDINIQYF
J gene: TRBJ1-5; V gene: TRBV27; clone size: NA; D gene: NA; CDR3 DNA: TGTGCCAGCAGGGTGGGACTTCCCAATCAGCCCCAGCATTTT; CDR3 protein: CASRVGLPNQPQHF
J gene: TRBJ2-3; V gene: TRBV10-3; clone size: once; D gene: TRBD2; CDR3 DNA: TGTGCCATCAGCACCGGGACTAGCGGAAACACAGATACGCAGTATTTT; CDR3 protein: CAISTGTSGNTDTQYF
J gene: TRBJ2-3; V gene: TRBV28; clone size: NA; D gene: TRBD2; CDR3 DNA: TGTGCCAGCAGTTTGCCTTCGGCGGGGGCAGATACGCAGTATTTT; CDR3 protein: CASSLPSAGADTQYF
J gene: TRBJ1-4; V gene: TRBV30; clone size: NA; D gene: TRBD1; CDR3 DNA: TGTGCCTGGAGTCCGACCCGGACAGGGAGTAATGAAAAACTGTTTTTT; CDR3 protein: CAWSPTRTGSNEKLFF
J gene: TRBJ2-7; V gene: TRBV27; clone size: NA; D gene: NA; CDR3 DNA: TGTGCCAGCAGTCCCTATCCCCGAGGAAGTCTCTCCTACGAGCAGTACTTC; CDR3 protein: CASSPYPRGSLSYEQYF
J gene: TRBJ2-5; V gene: TRBV21-1; clone size: NA; D gene: NA; CDR3 DNA: TGTGCCAGCAGCACCCCCCGGCTAGTCCAAGAGACCCAGTACTTC; CDR3 protein: CASSTPRLVQETQYF
J gene: TRBJ2-3; V gene: TRBV27; clone size: NA; D gene: TRBD2; CDR3 DNA: TGTGCCAGCAGTCCTCCATCGGGACTAGCGGGAGGATTTACAGATACGCAGTATTTT; CDR3 protein: CASSPPSGLAGGFTDTQYF
J gene: TRBJ1-5; V gene: TRBV6-5; clone size: NA; D gene: NA; CDR3 DNA: TGTGCCACCGGAACGGGAGTTAGCAATCAGCCCCAGCATTTT; CDR3 protein: CATGTGVSNQPQHF
J gene: TRBJ1-2; V gene: TRBV13; clone size: NA; D gene: NA; CDR3 DNA: TGTGCCAGCAGCTTCATTTCTGGGAGGAGAGATGGCTACACCTTC; CDR3 protein: CASSFISGRRDGYTF
J gene: TRBJ2-4; V gene: TRBV2; clone size: NA; D gene: TRBD2; CDR3 DNA: TGTGCCAGCAGAGATAGCGGGGGCGTTAAAAACATTCAGTACTTC; CDR3 protein: CASRDSGGVKNIQYF
J gene: TRBJ1-6; V gene: TRBV14; clone size: NA; D gene: TRBD1; CDR3 DNA: TGTGCCAGCAGCCAACACGGACAGGGGAATTCACCCCTCCACTTT; CDR3 protein: CASSQHGQGNSPLHF
J gene: TRBJ2-3; V gene: TRBV7-9; clone size: NA; D gene: TRBD2; CDR3 DNA: TGTGCCAGCAGCTTAGGGACTAGCGGGGAAGATACGCAGTATTTT; CDR3 protein: CASSLGTSGEDTQYF
J gene: TRBJ2-1; V gene: TRBV11-1; clone size: NA; D gene: TRBD2; CDR3 DNA: TGTGCCAGCAGCTTCGATGCGGGAGGGAACAATGAGCAGTTCTTC; CDR3 protein: CASSFDAGGNNEQFF
J gene: TRBJ1-5; V gene: TRBV24-1; clone size: NA; D gene: TRBD1; CDR3 DNA: TGTGCCACCAGTGACCCGGACAGGGCCGGCATGGGCAATCAGCCCCAGCATTTT; CDR3 protein: CATSDPDRAGMGNQPQHF
J gene: TRBJ1-2; V gene: TRBV28; clone size: NA; D gene: NA; CDR3 DNA: TGTGCCAGCGGCGGAAACTATGGCTACACCTTC; CDR3 protein: CASGGNYGYTF
J gene: TRBJ2-2; V gene: TRBV27; clone size: NA; D gene: NA; CDR3 DNA: TGTGCCAGCAGCCCCCACCCCGAGGGGGTTACCGGGGAGCTGTTTTTT; CDR3 protein: CASSPHPEGVTGELFF
J gene: TRBJ1-2; V gene: TRBV5-1; clone size: NA; D gene: NA; CDR3 DNA: TGCGCCAGCAGCCTGCAAGGGAACAGGTCCTATGGCTACACCTTC; CDR3 protein: CASSLQGNRSYGYTF
J gene: TRBJ2-5; V gene: TRBV3-1/TRBV3-2; clone size: once; D gene: NA; CDR3 DNA: TGTGCCAGCAGCTCGACTGGAGAGGAGACCCAGTACTTC; CDR3 protein: CASSSTGEETQYF
J gene: TRBJ2-7; V gene: TRBV4-1; clone size: once; D gene: TRBD1; CDR3 DNA: TGCGCCAGCAGCCAAGCCCATAGGAGGGACAGGGGATCCTACGAGCAGTACTTC; CDR3 protein: CASSQAHRRDRGSYEQYF
J gene: TRBJ2-4; V gene: TRBV7-8; clone size: NA; D gene: TRBD2; CDR3 DNA: TGTGCCAGCAGCTTAGCCGGGGGGGAAGACATTCAGTACTTC; CDR3 protein: CASSLAGGEDIQYF
J gene: TRBJ1-5; V gene: TRBV19; clone size: NA; D gene: TRBD1; CDR3 DNA: TGTGCCAGTAGTATGGGACAGCTAAATCAGCCCCAGCATTTT; CDR3 protein: CASSMGQLNQPQHF
J gene: TRBJ1-2; V gene: TRBV7-3; clone size: NA; D gene: TRBD1; CDR3 DNA: TGTGCCAGCAGCCAGGGACAGGGTCACTATGGCTACACCTTC; CDR3 protein: CASSQGQGHYGYTF
J gene: TRBJ2-1; V gene: TRBV7-9; clone size: NA; D gene: TRBD2; CDR3 DNA: TGTGCCAGCAGGGCCGGGACTAGCGGTCCAACCGGGGGTTACAATGAGCAGTTCTTC; CDR3 protein: CASRAGTSGPTGGYNEQFF